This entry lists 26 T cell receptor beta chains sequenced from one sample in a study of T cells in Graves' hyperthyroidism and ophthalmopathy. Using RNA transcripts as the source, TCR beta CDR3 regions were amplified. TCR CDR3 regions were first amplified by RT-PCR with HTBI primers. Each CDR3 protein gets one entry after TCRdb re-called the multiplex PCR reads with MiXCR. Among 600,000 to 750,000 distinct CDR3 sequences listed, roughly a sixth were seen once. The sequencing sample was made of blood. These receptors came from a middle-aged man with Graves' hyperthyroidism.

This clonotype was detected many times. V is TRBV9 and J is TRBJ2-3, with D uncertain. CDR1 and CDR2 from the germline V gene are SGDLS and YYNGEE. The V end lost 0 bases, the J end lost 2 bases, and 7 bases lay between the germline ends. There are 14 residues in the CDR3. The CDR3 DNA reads TGTGCCAGCAGCGTAGTGGTAGACACAGATACGCAGTATTTT. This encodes CASSVVVDTDTQYF.

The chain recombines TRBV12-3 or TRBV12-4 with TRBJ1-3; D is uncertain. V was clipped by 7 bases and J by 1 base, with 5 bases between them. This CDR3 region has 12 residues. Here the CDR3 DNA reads TGTGCCAGCATCAGGTCTGGAAACACCATATATTTT. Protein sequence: CASIRSGNTIYF.

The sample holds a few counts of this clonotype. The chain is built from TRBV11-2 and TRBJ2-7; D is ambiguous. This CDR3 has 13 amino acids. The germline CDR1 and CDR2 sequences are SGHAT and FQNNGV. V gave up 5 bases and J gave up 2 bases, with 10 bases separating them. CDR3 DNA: TGTGCCAGCAGCGAAGGGTCTCCCTACGAGCAGTACTTC. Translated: CASSEGSPYEQYF.

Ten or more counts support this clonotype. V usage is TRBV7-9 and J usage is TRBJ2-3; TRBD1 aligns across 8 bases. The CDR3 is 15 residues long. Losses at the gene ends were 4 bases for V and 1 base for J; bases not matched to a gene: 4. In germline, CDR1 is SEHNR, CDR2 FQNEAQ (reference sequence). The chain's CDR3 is CASSSGQGGTDTQYF. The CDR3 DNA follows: TGTGCCAGCAGCTCCGGACAGGGAGGCACAGATACGCAGTATTTT.

CDR3 protein: CSARVGTGQKQFF. CDR3 bases: TGCAGTGCTAGAGTAGGGACAGGCCAAAAGCAGTTCTTC. V is TRBV20-1 and J is TRBJ2-1; 8 bases map to TRBD1. This CDR3 is 13 amino acids long. Germline-derived CDR1 and CDR2 are DFQATT and SNEGSKA (reference sequence). Unmatched junction bases numbered 7, after V lost 1 base and J lost 11 bases.

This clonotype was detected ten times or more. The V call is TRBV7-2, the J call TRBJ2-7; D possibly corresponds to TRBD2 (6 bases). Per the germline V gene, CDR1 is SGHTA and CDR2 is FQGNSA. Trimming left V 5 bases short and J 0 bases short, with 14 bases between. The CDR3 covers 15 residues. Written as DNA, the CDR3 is TGTGCCAGCAGCGGGGAGGTGGCCCGCTCCTACGAGCAGTACTTC. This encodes CASSGEVARSYEQYF.

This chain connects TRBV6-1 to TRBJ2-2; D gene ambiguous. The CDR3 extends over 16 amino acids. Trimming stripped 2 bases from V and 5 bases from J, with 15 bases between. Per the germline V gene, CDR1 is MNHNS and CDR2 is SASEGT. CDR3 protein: CASSEWSSLRTGELFF. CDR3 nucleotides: TGTGCCAGCAGTGAATGGTCTAGTTTGAGGACCGGGGAGCTGTTTTTT.

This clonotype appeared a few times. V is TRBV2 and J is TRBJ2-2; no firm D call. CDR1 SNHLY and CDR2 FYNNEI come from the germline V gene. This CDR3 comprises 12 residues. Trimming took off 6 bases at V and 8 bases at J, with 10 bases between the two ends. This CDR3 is CASRAWDGELFF. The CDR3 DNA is TGTGCCAGCAGGGCTTGGGATGGGGAGCTGTTTTTT.

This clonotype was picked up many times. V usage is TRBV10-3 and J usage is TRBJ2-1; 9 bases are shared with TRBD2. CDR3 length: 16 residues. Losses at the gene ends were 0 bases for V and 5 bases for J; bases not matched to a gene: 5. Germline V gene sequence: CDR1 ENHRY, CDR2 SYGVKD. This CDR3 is CAISESSGRTNNEQFF. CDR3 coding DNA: TGTGCCATCAGTGAGTCGAGCGGGAGGACTAACAATGAGCAGTTCTTC.

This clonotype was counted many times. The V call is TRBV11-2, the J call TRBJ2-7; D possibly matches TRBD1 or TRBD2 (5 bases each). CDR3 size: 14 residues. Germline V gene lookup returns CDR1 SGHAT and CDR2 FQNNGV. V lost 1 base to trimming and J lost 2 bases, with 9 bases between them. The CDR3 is CASSLGDGPYEQYF. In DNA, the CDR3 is TGTGCCAGCAGCTTAGGGGACGGTCCCTACGAGCAGTACTTC. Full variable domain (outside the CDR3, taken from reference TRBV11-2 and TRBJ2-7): EAGVAQSPRYKIIEKRQSVAFWCNPISGHATLYWYQQILGQGPKLLIQFQNNGVVDDSQLPKDRFSAERLKGVDSTLKIQPAKLEDSAVYLCASSLGDGPYEQYFGPGTRLTVT.

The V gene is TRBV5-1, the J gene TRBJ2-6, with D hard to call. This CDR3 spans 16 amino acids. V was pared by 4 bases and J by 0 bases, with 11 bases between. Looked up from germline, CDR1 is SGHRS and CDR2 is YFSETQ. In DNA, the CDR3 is TGCGCCAGCAGCCAGGACGGAAACTCTGGGGCCAACGTCCTGACTTTC. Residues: CASSQDGNSGANVLTF.

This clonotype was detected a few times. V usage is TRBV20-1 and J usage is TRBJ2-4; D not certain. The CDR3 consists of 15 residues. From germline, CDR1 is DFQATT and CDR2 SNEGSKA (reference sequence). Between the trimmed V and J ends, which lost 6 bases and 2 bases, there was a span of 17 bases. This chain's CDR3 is CSAQYQRASKNIQYF. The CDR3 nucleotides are TGCAGTGCCCAATATCAAAGGGCATCCAAAAACATTCAGTACTTC.

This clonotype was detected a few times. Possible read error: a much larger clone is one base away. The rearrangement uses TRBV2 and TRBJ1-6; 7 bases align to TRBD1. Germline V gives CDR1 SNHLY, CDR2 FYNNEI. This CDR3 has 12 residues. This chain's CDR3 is CASSGTGSPLRF. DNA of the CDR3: TGTGCCAGCAGTGGGACAGGTTCACCCCTCCGCTTT.

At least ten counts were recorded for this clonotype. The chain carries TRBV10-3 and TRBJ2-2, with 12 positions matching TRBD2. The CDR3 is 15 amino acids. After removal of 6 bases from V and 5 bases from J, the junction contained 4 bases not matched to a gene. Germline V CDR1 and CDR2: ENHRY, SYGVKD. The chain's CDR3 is CAIRRLAGDTGELFF. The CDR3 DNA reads TGTGCCATCAGGCGACTAGCGGGAGATACCGGGGAGCTGTTTTTT.

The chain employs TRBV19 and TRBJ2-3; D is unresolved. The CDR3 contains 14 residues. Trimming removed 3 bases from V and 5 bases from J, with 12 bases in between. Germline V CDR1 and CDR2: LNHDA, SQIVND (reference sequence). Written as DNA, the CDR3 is TGTGCCAGTAGTATTGGTCTACGCGGAGATACGCAGTATTTT. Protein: CASSIGLRGDTQYF.

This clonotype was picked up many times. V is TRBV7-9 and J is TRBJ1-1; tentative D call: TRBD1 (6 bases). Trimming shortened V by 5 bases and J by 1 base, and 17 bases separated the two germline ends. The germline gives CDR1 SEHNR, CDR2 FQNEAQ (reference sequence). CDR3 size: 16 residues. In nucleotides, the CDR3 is TGTGCCAGCAGCCCCCTCCCCGGACAGCGGAACACTGAAGCTTTCTTT. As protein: CASSPLPGQRNTEAFF.

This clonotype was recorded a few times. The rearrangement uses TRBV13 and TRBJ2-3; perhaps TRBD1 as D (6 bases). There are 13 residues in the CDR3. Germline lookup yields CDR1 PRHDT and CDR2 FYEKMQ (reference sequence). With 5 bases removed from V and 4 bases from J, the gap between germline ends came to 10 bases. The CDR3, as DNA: TGTGCCAGCAGCCACAGGGCGGCAGATACGCAGTATTTT. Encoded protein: CASSHRAADTQYF.

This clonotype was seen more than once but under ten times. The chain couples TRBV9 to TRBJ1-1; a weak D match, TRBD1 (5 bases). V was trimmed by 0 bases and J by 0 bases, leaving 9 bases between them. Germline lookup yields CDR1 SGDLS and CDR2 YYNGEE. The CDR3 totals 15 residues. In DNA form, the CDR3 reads TGTGCCAGCAGCGTAGGTTGGGGCCTGAACACTGAAGCTTTCTTT. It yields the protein CASSVGWGLNTEAFF.

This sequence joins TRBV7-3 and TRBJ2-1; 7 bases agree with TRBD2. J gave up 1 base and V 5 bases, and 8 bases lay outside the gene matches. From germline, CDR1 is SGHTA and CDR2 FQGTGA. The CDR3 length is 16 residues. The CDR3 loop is CASSRMGEGSYNEQFF. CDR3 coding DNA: TGTGCCAGCAGCCGGATGGGGGAGGGGTCCTACAATGAGCAGTTCTTC.

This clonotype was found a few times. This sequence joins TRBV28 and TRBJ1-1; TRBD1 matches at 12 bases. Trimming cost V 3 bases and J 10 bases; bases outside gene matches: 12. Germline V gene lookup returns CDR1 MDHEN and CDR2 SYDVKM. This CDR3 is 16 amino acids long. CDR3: CASSFAGQGATIRAFF. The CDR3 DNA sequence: TGTGCCAGCAGTTTTGCGGGACAGGGGGCCACCATCCGAGCTTTCTTT.

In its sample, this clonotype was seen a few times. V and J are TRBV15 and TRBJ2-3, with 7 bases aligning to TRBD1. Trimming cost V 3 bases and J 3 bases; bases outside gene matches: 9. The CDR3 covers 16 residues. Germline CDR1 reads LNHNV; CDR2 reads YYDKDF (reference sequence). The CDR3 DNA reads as TGTGCCACCAGCAGGGGGGACAGCTCAGGGACAGATACGCAGTATTTT. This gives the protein CATSRGDSSGTDTQYF.

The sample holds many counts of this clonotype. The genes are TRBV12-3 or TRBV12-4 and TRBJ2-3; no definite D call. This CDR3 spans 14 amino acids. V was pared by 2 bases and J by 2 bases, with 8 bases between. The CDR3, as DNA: TGTGCCAGCAGTTTAATCCTCTTCACAGATACGCAGTATTTT. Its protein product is CASSLILFTDTQYF.

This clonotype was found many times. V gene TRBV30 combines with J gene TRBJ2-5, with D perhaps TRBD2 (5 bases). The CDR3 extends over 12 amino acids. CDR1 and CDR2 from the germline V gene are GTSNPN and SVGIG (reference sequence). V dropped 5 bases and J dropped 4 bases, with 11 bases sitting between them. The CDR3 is CAWDPGSETQYF. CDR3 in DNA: TGTGCCTGGGACCCGGGGTCAGAGACCCAGTACTTC.

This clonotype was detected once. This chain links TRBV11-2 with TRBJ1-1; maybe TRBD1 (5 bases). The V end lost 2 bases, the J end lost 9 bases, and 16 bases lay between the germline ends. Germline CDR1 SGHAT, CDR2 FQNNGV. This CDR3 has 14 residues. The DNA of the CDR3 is TGTGCCAGCAGCTTATTCCGGGGGATTACTAAAGCTTTCTTT. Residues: CASSLFRGITKAFF.

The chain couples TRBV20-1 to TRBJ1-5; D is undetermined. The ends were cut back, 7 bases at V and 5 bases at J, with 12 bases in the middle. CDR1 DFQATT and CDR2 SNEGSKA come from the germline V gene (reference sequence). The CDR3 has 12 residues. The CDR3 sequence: CSVPPGDQPQHF. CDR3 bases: TGCAGTGTCCCCCCGGGTGATCAGCCCCAGCATTTT.

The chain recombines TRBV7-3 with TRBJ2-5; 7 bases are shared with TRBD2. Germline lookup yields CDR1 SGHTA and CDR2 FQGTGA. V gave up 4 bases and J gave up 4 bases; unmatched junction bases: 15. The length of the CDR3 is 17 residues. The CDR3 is CASSSGTNGSRGETQYF. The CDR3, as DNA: TGTGCCAGCAGCTCCGGGACTAACGGGAGTAGAGGAGAGACCCAGTACTTC.